These 21 T cell receptor beta chains were sequenced from one sample in a study of blood T cell repertoires in COVID-19. The protocol was immunoSEQ multiplex PCR, while the TCRdb copy is restricted to in-frame clones and leaves out a portion. The top ten clones hold over 7.5% of a sample with 200,000 to 250,000 clones, roughly four fifths of them seen once. Sequenced sample: peripheral blood. These receptors all stem from an elderly man with acute or convalescent COVID-19.

The chain joins TRBV19 to TRBJ2-1; TRBD1 matches 9 bases. V shed 6 bases and J 0 bases; nucleotides not matched to a gene: 6. The CDR3 totals 16 residues. Germline V CDR1 and CDR2: LNHDA, SQIVND (reference sequence). The CDR3 nucleotides are TGTGCCAGTAGCAAAACAGGGGGCGGCTCCTACAATGAGCAGTTCTTC. Its translation: CASSKTGGGSYNEQFF.

The chain carries TRBV23-1 and TRBJ1-1; D is perhaps TRBD1 (5 bases). TRBV23-1 is filed as an ORF, its function uncertain. V lost 7 bases and J 5 bases, leaving 11 bases between the germline ends. The CDR3 is made up of 12 amino acids. The CDR3 sequence: CASKFGGTEAFF. As DNA, the CDR3 is TGCGCCAGCAAATTTGGGGGGACTGAAGCTTTCTTT.

The chain combines TRBV7-9 with TRBJ1-2; D is undetermined. V lost 2 bases and J 7 bases, leaving 14 bases between the germline ends. Germline V gene lookup returns CDR1 SEHNR and CDR2 FQNEAQ (reference sequence). CDR3 size: 14 residues. CDR3 sequence reads: CASSLNKEGGGYTF. CDR3 DNA: TGTGCCAGCAGCTTAAATAAAGAGGGAGGTGGCTACACCTTC.

J is TRBJ1-5 and V is TRBV19; D is possibly TRBD1 (6 bases). Germline V lookup: CDR1 LNHDA, CDR2 SQIVND (reference sequence). The CDR3 spans 14 residues. V lost 5 bases and J 3 bases, leaving 11 bases between the germline ends. The CDR3 DNA follows: TGTGCCAGTAGTGTACAGGGCTACAATCAGCCCCAGCATTTT. Encoded protein: CASSVQGYNQPQHF.

This sequence joins TRBV3-1 (or the pseudogene TRBV3-2) and TRBJ2-7; a weak D match, TRBD1 (6 bases). V dropped 5 bases and J dropped 3 bases, with 17 bases sitting between them. The germline gives CDR1 LGHDT, CDR2 YNNKEL (reference sequence). The length of the CDR3 is 15 residues. Here the CDR3 DNA reads TGTGCCAGCAGCGAGACTTGGGGACACCGCTACGAGCAGTACTTC. The encoded protein is CASSETWGHRYEQYF.

This rearrangement joins TRBV9 to TRBJ1-4; tentatively, D is TRBD1 (5 bases). CDR3 length: 15 amino acids. Germline V gene lookup returns CDR1 SGDLS and CDR2 YYNGEE. The V end lost 3 bases, the J end lost 8 bases, and 17 bases lay between the germline ends. The CDR3 loop is CASSADGPGGEKLFF. The CDR3 DNA follows: TGTGCCAGCAGCGCGGACGGGCCCGGGGGGGAAAAACTGTTTTTT.

The gene calls are TRBV27 and TRBJ2-5, with a tentative D call TRBD2 (5 bases). The CDR3 extends over 15 amino acids. Germline V gives CDR1 MNHEY, CDR2 SMNVEV (reference sequence). With 4 bases removed from V and 5 bases from J, the gap between germline ends came to 17 bases. This CDR3 reads CASSYTSPSTETQYF. The CDR3 DNA follows: TGTGCCAGCAGTTACACGTCCCCTAGCACGGAGACCCAGTACTTC.

This rearrangement joins TRBV4-2 to TRBJ2-1; 7 nucleotides match TRBD2. V trimming: 0 bases; J trimming: 4 bases; junction bases outside the gene matches: 9. This CDR3 is 17 amino acids long. The germline V gene has CDR1 LGHNA and CDR2 YNFKEQ. This chain's CDR3 is CASSQDFSGVTYNEQFF. The CDR3 DNA is TGTGCCAGCAGCCAAGATTTCAGCGGGGTTACTTACAATGAGCAGTTCTTC.

The chain is built from TRBV6-6 and TRBJ1-5; 9 positions agree with TRBD1. With V trimmed by 4 bases and J by 5 bases, 3 bases remained unmatched. CDR1 is MNHNY, CDR2 SVGAGI, per germline (reference sequence). This CDR3 region has 14 residues. CDR3 sequence reads: CASSLNRGHQPQHF. CDR3 nucleotides: TGTGCCAGCAGTTTGAACAGGGGGCATCAGCCCCAGCATTTT.

V and J are TRBV5-6 and TRBJ1-2; 11 bases match TRBD1. This CDR3 has 14 amino acids. Trimming took 2 bases from V and 5 from J; bases not matched to a gene: 2. CDR1 is SGHDT and CDR2 is YYEEEE in the germline V gene. In DNA, the CDR3 is TGTGCCAGCAGCTTCGGGACAGGGGGATATGGCTACACCTTC. Translating gives CASSFGTGGYGYTF.

V gene TRBV10-3 combines with J gene TRBJ1-5; D is possibly TRBD1 (5 bases). Trimming removed 10 bases at V and 0 bases at J, with 10 bases between. The CDR3 runs to 13 residues. The germline gives CDR1 ENHRY, CDR2 SYGVKD. CDR3 residues: CATRGVSNQPQHF. The CDR3 DNA reads TGTGCCACCCGGGGGGTTAGCAATCAGCCCCAGCATTTT.

Worth noting for this clone: Other nucleotide sequences in the sample specify the same CDR3. J is TRBJ1-1 and V is TRBV6-4, with D maybe TRBD1 (6 bases). V lost 0 bases to trimming and J lost 8 bases, with 13 bases between them. The germline CDR1 and CDR2 sequences are MRHNA and SNTAGT. This CDR3 is 14 amino acids long. The CDR3 loop is CASSDSSRGTEAFF. In DNA, the CDR3 is TGTGCCAGCAGTGACTCGAGCCGAGGGACAGAAGCTTTCTTT.

This rearrangement joins TRBV18 to TRBJ1-1; D call uncertain. Per germline, CDR1 KGHSH and CDR2 LQKENI. The V end was cut by 3 bases, the J end by 0 bases, with 14 bases between. The CDR3 loop spans 16 amino acids. CDR3 loop: CASSPPVRLMNTEAFF. For the CDR3, the DNA is TGTGCCAGCTCACCGCCGGTCAGGTTGATGAACACTGAAGCTTTCTTT.

V gene TRBV5-6 combines with J gene TRBJ1-6, with 8 bases fitting TRBD1. This CDR3 is 17 amino acids long. V gave up 4 bases and J gave up 2 bases; unmatched junction bases: 8. Germline V lookup: CDR1 SGHDT, CDR2 YYEEEE. CDR3 DNA: TGTGCCAGCAGCATGACAGGGGTACGGGCCTATAATTCACCCCTCCACTTT. Protein: CASSMTGVRAYNSPLHF. Full variable domain (remainder filled in from reference TRBV5-6 and TRBJ1-6): DAGVTQSPTHLIKTRGQQVTLRCSPKSGHDTVSWYQQALGQGPQFIFQYYEEEERQRGNFPDRFSGHQFPNYSSELNVNALLLGDSALYLCASSMTGVRAYNSPLHFGNGTRLTVT.

This sequence joins TRBV6-5 and TRBJ1-2; D is possibly TRBD1 (5 bases). This CDR3 is built from 12 residues. Germline CDR1 is MNHEY and CDR2 is SVGAGI. V dropped 2 bases and J dropped 6 bases, with 7 bases sitting between them. CDR3 nucleotide sequence: TGTGCCAGCAGTTACAAGGGGAATGGCTACACCTTC. Encoded protein: CASSYKGNGYTF.

The rearrangement joins TRBV5-1 to TRBJ2-7; 8 bases line up with TRBD1. CDR1 is SGHRS and CDR2 is YFSETQ in the germline V gene. The V gene end was trimmed by 5 bases and the J gene end by 0 bases; junction bases not matched to a gene: 10. This CDR3 contains 16 residues. CDR3 residues: CASRFGGTGGSYEQYF. As DNA, the CDR3 is TGCGCCAGCAGGTTTGGCGGGACAGGAGGCTCCTACGAGCAGTACTTC.

CDR3 DNA sequence: TGTGCCATCAGTCCAGGGGATCTGAGCAATCAGCCCCAGCATTTT. Encoded protein: CAISPGDLSNQPQHF. This chain links TRBV10-3 with TRBJ1-5; D might be TRBD1 (6 bases). Germline assignment: CDR1 ENHRY and CDR2 SYGVKD. This CDR3 spans 15 amino acids. Trimming cost V 5 bases and J 1 base, with 12 bases left between them.

This clone was seen more than once but under ten times. V gene TRBV27 combines with J gene TRBJ1-6, with unresolved D. The CDR3 sequence is 17 residues long. Trimming cost V 3 bases and J 4 bases, with 16 bases left between them. Germline V gene data show CDR1 as MNHEY and CDR2 as SMNVEV (reference sequence). The CDR3 region is CASSFKAAQPYNSPLHF. The CDR3 DNA reads TGTGCCAGCAGTTTCAAGGCGGCACAACCGTATAATTCACCCCTCCACTTT.

This clone occurred a few times. V is TRBV7-6 and J is TRBJ2-3; perhaps TRBD2 as D (5 bases). Trimming left V 5 bases short and J 6 bases short, with 18 bases between. Germline CDR1 is SGHVS and CDR2 is FNYEAQ. The CDR3 extends over 15 amino acids. The CDR3 protein is CASSPTTTPGDTQYF. Here the CDR3 DNA reads TGTGCCAGCAGCCCCACTACCACCCCGGGGGATACGCAGTATTTT.

The V gene is TRBV6-6, the J gene TRBJ1-5, with 11 nucleotides matching TRBD1. Trimming at V came to 0 bases and at J to 7 bases, leaving 5 bases not matched to a gene. This CDR3 has 16 amino acids. The germline V gene has CDR1 MNHNY and CDR2 SVGAGI (reference sequence). CDR3 sequence reads: CASSYSGQGAGQPQHF. The CDR3 DNA is TGTGCCAGCAGTTACTCCGGACAGGGGGCAGGGCAGCCCCAGCATTTT.

V is TRBV6-5 and J is TRBJ1-4, with a tentative D call TRBD1 (5 bases). Germline-derived CDR1 and CDR2 are MNHEY and SVGAGI. V was trimmed by 11 bases and J by 4 bases, leaving 20 bases between them. CDR3 length equals 15 residues. The chain's CDR3 is CASASRGLDNEKLFF. The CDR3 DNA is TGTGCCTCTGCGTCAAGGGGCTTGGATAATGAAAAACTGTTTTTT.